This TCR beta chain originates from a study of blood T cells in healthy people across ages. CDR1 is LGHDT, CDR2 YNNKEL, per germline (reference sequence). The germline V and J ends were trimmed by 4 bases and 7 bases, with 11 bases remaining between them. This CDR3 region has 12 residues. A second roughly 7 to 12 cycle PCR used barcoded and J-beta primers. Each CDR3 protein gets one entry after TCRdb re-called the 5' RACE reads with MiXCR. In the table there are hundreds of thousands of distinct CDR3 sequences, 58% of which are singletons. This clonotype was counted between two and nine times. This chain uses TRBV3-1 with TRBJ2-7; weak D call: TRBD2 (6 bases). The sequenced sample was blood. This sequence was found in a man younger than 40 in good health. The chain's CDR3 is CASSRDSGEQYF. The CDR3 DNA reads as TGTGCCAGCAGCCGCGACAGCGGGGAGCAGTACTTC.